The sequence of this TCR beta chain was determined in a study of T cell repertoires in cytomegalovirus infection. At the level of the study: In public TCR beta signatures, there were indications of both CMV infection and matching HLA type.

Study-wide results and caveats: The ex vivo response was dominated by HLA-C-restricted CMV-specific TCR beta clonotypes. Adding up the frequency of public TCR beta families identified people who carried CMV plus the relevant HLA.

Points on this clonotype: Its matching antigen is unknown.

TCRdb re-analysed the reads in MiXCR, keeping a single row per CDR3 protein. The sample carries 450,000 to 600,000 distinct CDR3 sequences, roughly 34% recorded once. V dropped 2 bases and J dropped 6 bases, with 12 bases sitting between them. This CDR3 spans 14 amino acids. The germline CDR1 and CDR2 sequences are SGHNT and YYREEE (reference sequence). The chain couples TRBV5-4 to TRBJ2-4, with D perhaps assigned TRBD1 or TRBD2 (6 bases each). The source is a human donor in good health (CMV status not recorded). Some clones in this sample may be carry-over from other donors' samples. This specimen was cultured PBMCs, taken from culture after CMV antigen stimulation. CDR3 loop: CASSLFGGGNIQYF. Written as DNA, the CDR3 is TGTGCCAGCAGCTTATTCGGGGGCGGAAACATTCAGTACTTC.